This TCR beta chain appears in the sequencing data of a study of CD8+ T cells in alopecia areata. Specimens obtained from alopecia areata patients comprised lesional scalp punch biopsies and peripheral blood. CD4+ and CD8+ T cells were sorted from PBMCs stained for CD3, CD4 and CD8. Sequencing templates came from extracted RNA that was reverse transcribed into cDNA. Measured with immunoSEQ multiplex PCR; TCRdb has only the in-frame clones, and not every one. The sample has 140,000 to 150,000 clones, roughly 53% seen once. Study-wide points: Higher clonality was seen in lesional scalp than in normal scalp, especially in alopecia totalis/universalis. Unlike in mice, where it was clearer, TCR sharing across patients was less clear, possibly HLA-related.

Germline V lookup: CDR1 SGHDT, CDR2 YYEEEE. The CDR3 sequence is 14 residues long. V was clipped by 2 bases and J by 2 bases, with 9 bases between them. Turning to this clone: Antigen specificity is unknown.

The specimen comprised CD4+ T cells sorted from blood, sampled at week 0. The clonotype was recovered from a human donor with alopecia areata. The chain employs TRBV5-6 and TRBJ2-3, with D hard to call. CDR3 sequence: CASSFSLITDTQYF. CDR3 nucleotides: TGTGCCAGCAGCTTTTCGCTGATCACAGATACGCAGTATTTT.